This T cell receptor beta chain emerged from a study of shared clonotypes between healthy human individuals. Study information: The composition of the donors was two women and a few men aged 18 to 49.

As to this clone: Its antigen is not known.

Samples underwent the assay at deep level. TCRdb's copy holds only in-frame clones and misses some; the assay was immunoSEQ multiplex PCR. The top ten clones hold 30% to 40% of a sample with 650,000 to 700,000 clones, about nine tenths of them seen once. Trimming stripped 1 base from V and 2 bases from J, with 19 bases between. Germline V gives CDR1 LGHNA, CDR2 YSLEER. This CDR3 contains 18 residues. Findings of the study overall: How much donors shared clonotypes was expected to be affected by sequencing depth.

The TCR sequence derives from a man aged 18 to 29 in good health. Some clones in this sample may be carry-over from other donors' samples. The sample taken for sequencing was memory CD8+ T cells from PBMCs. Subset given: CD45RO+ cells pooled with CCR7-negative TemRA cells. The chain combines TRBV4-3 with TRBJ2-3, with D maybe TRBD2 (6 bases). CDR3 DNA sequence: TGCGCCAGCAGCCAAGTTCTTAGACCGGGACTCCCCACAGATACGCAGTATTTT. It is translated as CASSQVLRPGLPTDTQYF.